This TCR beta chain is from a study of shared clonotypes between healthy human individuals. Turning to the study itself: The composition of the donors was a couple of women and three men aged 18 to 49. Three plates were used per donor for CD4 naive, three for CD4 memory, two for CD8 naive and one for CD8 memory. General study findings and limits: Memory subsets generally showed smaller estimated richness than naive subsets did. About 5.2% was the fraction of naive CD4 clonotypes found shared across several donors.

With respect to this clone: Its target is unknown.

Naive CD8 isolation took CD45RO-negative cells positively selected for CCR7 and excluded terminally differentiated effector memory CD45RA+ cells. This CDR3 region has 14 residues. The V end lost 0 bases, the J end lost 2 bases, and 9 bases lay between the germline ends. Per the germline V gene, CDR1 is SGHDT and CDR2 is YYEEEE. Repertoires were generated with immunoSEQ multiplex PCR, while TCRdb's copy carries only in-frame clones and drops some. The table has under 2,000,000 clones, just under 95% seen once. The sequence came from a man younger than 35 in good health. Input material: naive CD8+ T cells sorted from blood. This chain uses TRBV5-6 with TRBJ2-7; D might be TRBD2 (6 bases). CDR3: CASSLGGVTYEQYF. In DNA, the CDR3 is TGTGCCAGCAGCTTGGGCGGGGTAACCTACGAGCAGTACTTC. Combining the CDR3 with reference TRBV5-6 and TRBJ2-7 gives the whole variable domain DAGVTQSPTHLIKTRGQQVTLRCSPKSGHDTVSWYQQALGQGPQFIFQYYEEEERQRGNFPDRFSGHQFPNYSSELNVNALLLGDSALYLCASSLGGVTYEQYFGPGTRLTVT.